Below, 12 T cell receptor beta chains from the same sample are listed, as sequenced in a study of cytomegalovirus exposure and HLA in healthy donors. Primers included in the PCR were 60 Vbeta and 13 Jbeta primers. Profiling relied on immunoSEQ multiplex PCR, and the TCRdb table lists in-frame clones only, not all of them. The repertoire has roughly 100,000 clones, around 81% of them found once; the top ten carry 5.2%. What was sequenced was PBMCs. The receptor set was obtained from a man in his forties or fifties in good health and CMV-seropositive.

CDR3 protein: CATSPPGQGSFEQYF. CDR3 nucleotide sequence: TGTGCCACCTCACCCCCGGGACAGGGATCTTTCGAGCAGTACTTC. The V call is TRBV28, the J call TRBJ2-7, with 9 bases fitting TRBD1. Germline-derived CDR1 and CDR2 are MDHEN and SYDVKM. CDR3 length equals 15 residues. V gave up 10 bases and J gave up 6 bases; unmatched junction bases: 16.

This chain links TRBV5-1 with TRBJ1-1, with D maybe TRBD1 (6 bases). Per germline, CDR1 SGHRS and CDR2 YFSETQ. This CDR3 is 17 amino acids long. V lost 2 bases and J 0 bases, leaving 17 bases between the germline ends. In nucleotides, the CDR3 is TGCGCCAGCAGCTTATCTGGGGGCCTTCCTTTGAACACTGAAGCTTTCTTT. Translated: CASSLSGGLPLNTEAFF.

The chain joins TRBV27 to TRBJ1-2, with TRBD1 matching over 10 bases. The CDR3 consists of 12 residues. Germline V gives CDR1 MNHEY, CDR2 SMNVEV (reference sequence). The V segment lost 8 bases and the J segment 13 bases; nucleotides outside the gene matches: 10. CDR3: CASGDRGRVITF. In DNA form, the CDR3 reads TGTGCCAGCGGCGACAGGGGGCGGGTAATCACCTTC.

The chain joins TRBV5-5 to TRBJ2-2; D is ambiguous. V gave up 4 bases and J gave up 4 bases, with 14 bases separating them. The germline gives CDR1 SGHKS, CDR2 YYEKEE (reference sequence). The CDR3 length is 15 residues. The CDR3 DNA follows: TGTGCCAGCAGCGCTTTTCGGGTCGGCACCGGGGAGCTGTTTTTT. Translating it yields CASSAFRVGTGELFF.

The chain recombines TRBV7-8 with TRBJ2-5; 7 nucleotides line up with TRBD2. This CDR3 comprises 13 residues. The trim removed 7 bases at V and 5 bases at J, leaving 7 bases unmatched. Germline loops: CDR1 SGHVS, CDR2 FQNEAQ. DNA for the CDR3: TGTGCCAGCAAATCAGCGGGATGGGAGACCCAGTACTTC. Translating gives CASKSAGWETQYF. Full variable domain (remainder filled in from reference TRBV7-8 and TRBJ2-5): GAGVSQSPRYKVAKRGQDVALRCDPISGHVSLFWYQQALGQGPEFLTYFQNEAQLDKSGLPSDRFFAERPEGSVSTLKIQRTQQEDSAVYLCASKSAGWETQYFGPGTRLLVL.

V usage is TRBV5-6 and J usage is TRBJ1-1; unclear D gene. CDR3 length: 14 amino acids. Germline assignment: CDR1 SGHDT and CDR2 YYEEEE. V was pared by 2 bases and J by 4 bases, with 12 bases between. In DNA form, the CDR3 reads TGTGCCAGCAGCTTTGTCGGGGAGGCCACTGAAGCTTTCTTT. It translates to CASSFVGEATEAFF.

The gene calls are TRBV2 and TRBJ1-1; D is uncertain. The CDR3 has 12 amino acids. Trimming took 5 bases from V and 0 from J, leaving 4 bases between them. CDR1 is SNHLY and CDR2 is FYNNEI in the germline V gene. The CDR3, as DNA: TGTGCCAGCAGTTACTTGAACACTGAAGCTTTCTTT. Translating gives CASSYLNTEAFF.

The rearrangement links TRBV20-1 to TRBJ1-5; weak D call: TRBD1 (6 bases). This CDR3 contains 10 residues. Trimming left V 7 bases short and J 7 bases short, with 8 bases between. CDR1 and CDR2 (germline): DFQATT, SNEGSKA (reference sequence). In DNA form, the CDR3 reads TGCAGTGTAGGACAGCAGCCCCAGCATTTT. It encodes CSVGQQPQHF.

The chain employs TRBV28 and TRBJ2-6; perhaps TRBD1 as D (6 bases). Trimming left V 5 bases short and J 0 bases short, with 8 bases between. The germline gives CDR1 MDHEN, CDR2 SYDVKM. CDR3 length: 15 residues. The DNA of the CDR3 is TGTGCCAGCAGTAAGACAGGCTCTGGGGCCAACGTCCTGACTTTC. Its protein is CASSKTGSGANVLTF.

This rearrangement joins TRBV5-1 to TRBJ1-2, with TRBD1 matching 9 bases. Germline values: CDR1 SGHRS, CDR2 YFSETQ. This CDR3 region has 14 residues. J gave up 4 bases and V 3 bases, and 4 bases lay outside the gene matches. CDR3 region: CASSYPGQGYGYTF. The CDR3 bases are TGCGCCAGCAGCTACCCGGGACAGGGCTATGGCTACACCTTC.

The chain has TRBV30 and TRBJ2-7, with TRBD2 as a possible D gene (6 bases). The CDR3 runs to 12 residues. Germline-derived CDR1 and CDR2 are GTSNPN and SVGIG (reference sequence). Deletions cut 2 bases from V and 4 bases from J, with 9 bases between. The CDR3 sequence: CAWSPGRYEQYF. DNA of the CDR3: TGTGCCTGGAGTCCCGGGAGATACGAGCAGTACTTC.

CDR3 loop: CASSKTGSRYEQYF. The DNA of the CDR3 is TGTGCCAGCAGTAAGACAGGCTCCAGGTACGAGCAGTACTTC. The genes are TRBV27 and TRBJ2-7, with D perhaps TRBD1 (6 bases). Germline V CDR1 and CDR2: MNHEY, SMNVEV (reference sequence). Trimming cost V 5 bases and J 4 bases, with 15 bases left between them. The CDR3 loop spans 14 amino acids.